The sample holds a few counts of the clone carrying this T cell receptor (beta chain). The antigen is undetermined. This record comes from a study of breast tumors, draining lymph nodes, adjacent tissues. Study results and limitations: Tumor and nontumor repertoires were significantly more similar in luminal-like than in basal-like breast cancer. Tumor TCR diversity was below lymph nodes but above nontumor tissue. Tumor T cell lymph node origin was a supported hypothesis, not proven.

The lymph nodes were axillary draining lymph nodes from breast cancer patients. TCRdb re-called the multiplex PCR reads with MiXCR, one entry per CDR3 protein. The table includes under 350,000 distinct CDR3 sequences, 30% detected once. Germline V lookup: CDR1 SNHLY, CDR2 FYNNEI. The germline V and J ends were trimmed by 7 bases and 4 bases, with 16 bases remaining between them. This CDR3 spans 14 amino acids. This receptor was taken from a female donor with breast cancer. Some clones in this sample may be carry-over from other donors' samples. The rearrangement links TRBV2 to TRBJ1-1, with D uncertain. Specimen: axillary lymph node tissue. The CDR3 nucleotides read TGTGCCAGCATTATTGGTCAGGTGGGCACTGAAGCTTTCTTT. Translated, it gives CASIIGQVGTEAFF.